The entry below gives a single T cell receptor beta chain sequence along with its context. The source of the sample is a study of shared clonotypes between healthy human individuals. A CD45RA+ naive subset and a CD45RA-negative memory subset were split from CD4+ cells. The CDR3 extends over 19 amino acids. Trimming shortened V by 6 bases and J by 0 bases, and 24 bases separated the two germline ends. Per germline, CDR1 MDHEN and CDR2 SYDVKM. Per the study methods: Because ImmunoSEQ provided only junction sequences with no quality scores, the filtering differed. Only in-frame clones appear in the TCRdb table, and some are missing; sequencing was by immunoSEQ multiplex PCR. V and J calls and clone size are as listed in that table; D and trimming were resolved from the DNA. The repertoire holds about 710,000 clones, with around four fifths as singletons.

J is TRBJ1-5 and V is TRBV28; possibly TRBD1 for D (5 bases). The sample was memory CD4+ T cells sorted from blood. Subset defined: CD45RA-negative fraction. This clonotype originated in a woman aged 25 to 39 in good health. DNA of the CDR3: TGTGCCAGCAGGGAGGGTCCGGGACCGGATCTATATAGCAATCAGCCCCAGCATTTT. Protein product: CASREGPGPDLYSNQPQHF.